This T cell receptor beta chain was sequenced during a study of Graves' ophthalmopathy and Graves' hyperthyroidism. Turning to the study itself: Hyperthyroidism is called stable when no ophthalmopathy develops within 18 months of follow-up.

General study results and limits: The authors also found most expanded thyroid clonotypes above 0.001 frequency in blood.

RNA transcripts provided the template for amplifying TCR beta CDR3 regions. Second-round multiplex PCR came after first-round RT-PCR with HTBI primers. TCRdb reprocessed the multiplex PCR reads with MiXCR, giving one entry per CDR3 protein. The table lists a few hundred thousand distinct CDR3 sequences, 35% to 45% of them singletons. Aged 18 to 65, hyperthyroidism patients had been newly diagnosed, with under 2 months' duration. Ten or more counts support this clonotype. The antigen is undetermined. V dropped 4 bases and J dropped 1 base, with 18 bases sitting between them. Germline CDR1 and CDR2: KGHDR and SFDVKD. The CDR3 contains 17 residues.

This sequence joins TRBV24-1 and TRBJ2-5, with D possibly TRBD1 on 5 matching bases. This clonotype was obtained from an adult man with Graves' hyperthyroidism. The specimen sequenced was peripheral blood or thyroid tissue (not recorded which). Written as DNA, the CDR3 is TGTGCCACCAGTGACCCCACAAGAGACAGAGCCCAAGAGACCCAGTACTTC. This codes for CATSDPTRDRAQETQYF.